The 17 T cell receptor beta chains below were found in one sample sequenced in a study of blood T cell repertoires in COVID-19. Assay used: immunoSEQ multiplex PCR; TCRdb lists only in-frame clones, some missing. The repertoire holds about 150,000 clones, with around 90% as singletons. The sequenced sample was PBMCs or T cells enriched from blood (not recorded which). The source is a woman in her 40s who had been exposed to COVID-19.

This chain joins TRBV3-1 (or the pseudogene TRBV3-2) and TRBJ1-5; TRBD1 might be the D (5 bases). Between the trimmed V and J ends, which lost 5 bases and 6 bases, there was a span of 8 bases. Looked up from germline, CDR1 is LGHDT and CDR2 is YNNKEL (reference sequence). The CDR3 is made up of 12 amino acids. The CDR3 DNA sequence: TGTGCCAGCAGCTGGGGCGCTCAGCCCCAGCATTTT. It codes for CASSWGAQPQHF.

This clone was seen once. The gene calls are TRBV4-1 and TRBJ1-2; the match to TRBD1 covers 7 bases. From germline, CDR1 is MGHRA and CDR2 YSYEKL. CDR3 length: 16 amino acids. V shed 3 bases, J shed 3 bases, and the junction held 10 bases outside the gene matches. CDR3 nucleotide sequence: TGCGCCAGCAGCCACCTCAACCAGGGGGAACACTATGGCTACACCTTC. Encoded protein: CASSHLNQGEHYGYTF.

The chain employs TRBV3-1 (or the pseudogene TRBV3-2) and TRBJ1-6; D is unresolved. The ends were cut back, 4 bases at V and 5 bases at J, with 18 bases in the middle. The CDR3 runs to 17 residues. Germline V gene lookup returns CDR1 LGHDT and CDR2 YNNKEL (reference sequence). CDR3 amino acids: CASSLTPYASNNSPLHF. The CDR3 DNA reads TGTGCCAGCAGCCTAACTCCATATGCTTCAAATAATTCACCCCTCCACTTT.

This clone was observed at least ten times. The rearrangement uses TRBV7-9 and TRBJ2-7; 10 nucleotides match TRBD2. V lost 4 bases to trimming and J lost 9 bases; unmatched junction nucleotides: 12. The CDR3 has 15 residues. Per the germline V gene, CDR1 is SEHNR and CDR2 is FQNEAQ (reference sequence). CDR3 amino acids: CASSSPGLAGVGQYF. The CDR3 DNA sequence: TGTGCCAGCAGCTCCCCGGGGCTAGCGGGAGTTGGGCAGTACTTC. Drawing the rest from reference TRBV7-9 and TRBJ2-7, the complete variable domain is DTGVSQNPRHKITKRGQNVTFRCDPISEHNRLYWYRQTLGQGPEFLTYFQNEAQLEKSRLLSDRFSAERPKGSFSTLEIQRTEQGDSAMYLCASSSPGLAGVGQYFGPGTRLTVT.

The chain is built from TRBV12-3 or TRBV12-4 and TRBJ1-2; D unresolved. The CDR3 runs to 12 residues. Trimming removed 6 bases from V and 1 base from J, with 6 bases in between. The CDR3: CASRSNNYGYTF. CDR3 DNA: TGTGCCAGCAGGTCTAATAACTATGGCTACACCTTC.

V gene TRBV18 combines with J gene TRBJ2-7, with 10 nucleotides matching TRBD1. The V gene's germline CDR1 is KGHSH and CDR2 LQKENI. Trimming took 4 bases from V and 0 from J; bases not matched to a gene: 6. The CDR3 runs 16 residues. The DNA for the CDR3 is TGTGCCAGCTCACTGACAGGGGGCCAGAGCTCCTACGAGCAGTACTTC. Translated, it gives CASSLTGGQSSYEQYF.

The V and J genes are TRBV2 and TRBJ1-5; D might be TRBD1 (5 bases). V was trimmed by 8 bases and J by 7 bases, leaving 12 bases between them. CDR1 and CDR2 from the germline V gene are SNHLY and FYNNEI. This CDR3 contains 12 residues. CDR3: CASRAGQQPQHF. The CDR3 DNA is TGTGCCAGCCGGGCAGGGCAACAGCCCCAGCATTTT.

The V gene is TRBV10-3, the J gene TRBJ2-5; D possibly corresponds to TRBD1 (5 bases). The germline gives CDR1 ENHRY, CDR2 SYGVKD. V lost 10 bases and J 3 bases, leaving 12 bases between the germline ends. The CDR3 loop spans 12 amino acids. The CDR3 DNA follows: TGTGCCACAGGGCACAGTGAAGAGACCCAGTACTTC. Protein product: CATGHSEETQYF.

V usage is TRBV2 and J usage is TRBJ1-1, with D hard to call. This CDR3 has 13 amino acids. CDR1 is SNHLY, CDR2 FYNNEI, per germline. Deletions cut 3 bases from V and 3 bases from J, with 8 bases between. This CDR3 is CASSEEPDTEAFF. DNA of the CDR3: TGTGCCAGCAGTGAGGAGCCCGACACTGAAGCTTTCTTT. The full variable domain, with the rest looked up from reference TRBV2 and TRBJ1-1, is EPEVTQTPSHQVTQMGQEVILRCVPISNHLYFYWYRQILGQKVEFLVSFYNNEISEKSEIFDDQFSVERPDGSNFTLKIRSTKLEDSAMYFCASSEEPDTEAFFGQGTRLTVV.

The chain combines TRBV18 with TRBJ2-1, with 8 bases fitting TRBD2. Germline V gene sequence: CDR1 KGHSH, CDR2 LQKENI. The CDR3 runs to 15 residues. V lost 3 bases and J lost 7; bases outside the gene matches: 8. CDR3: CASSPALAELNEQFF. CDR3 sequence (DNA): TGTGCCAGCTCACCCGCACTAGCGGAGCTAAATGAGCAGTTCTTC.

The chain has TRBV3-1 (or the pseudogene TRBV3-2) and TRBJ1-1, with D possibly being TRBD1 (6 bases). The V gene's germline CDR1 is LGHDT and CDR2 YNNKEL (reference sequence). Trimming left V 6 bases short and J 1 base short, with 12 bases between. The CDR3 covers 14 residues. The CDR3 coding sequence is TGTGCCAGCAGTCGCGGGGGGCCGAACACTGAAGCTTTCTTT. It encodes CASSRGGPNTEAFF.

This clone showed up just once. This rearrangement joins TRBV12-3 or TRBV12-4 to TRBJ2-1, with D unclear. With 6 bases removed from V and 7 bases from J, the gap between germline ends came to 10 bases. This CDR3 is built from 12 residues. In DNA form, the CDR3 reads TGTGCCAGCAGCCCCCCCCTGAATGAGCAGTTCTTC. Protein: CASSPPLNEQFF.

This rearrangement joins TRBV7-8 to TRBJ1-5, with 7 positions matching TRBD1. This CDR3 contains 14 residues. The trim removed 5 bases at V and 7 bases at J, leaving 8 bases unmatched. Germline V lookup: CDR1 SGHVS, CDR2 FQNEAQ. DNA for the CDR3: TGTGCCAGCAGCCCAGGGACAGTCGGGCAGCCCCAGCATTTT. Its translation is CASSPGTVGQPQHF.

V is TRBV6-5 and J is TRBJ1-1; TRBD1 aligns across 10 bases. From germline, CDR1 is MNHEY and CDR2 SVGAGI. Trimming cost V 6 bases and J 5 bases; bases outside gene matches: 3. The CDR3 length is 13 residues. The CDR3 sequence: CASRGQGETEAFF. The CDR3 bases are TGTGCCAGCAGAGGACAGGGGGAGACTGAAGCTTTCTTT.

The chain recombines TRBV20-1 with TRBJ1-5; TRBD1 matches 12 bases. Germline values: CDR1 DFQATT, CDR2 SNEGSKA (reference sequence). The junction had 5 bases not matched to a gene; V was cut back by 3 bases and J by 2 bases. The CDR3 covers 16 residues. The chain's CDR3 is CSASRGTGGGNQPQHF. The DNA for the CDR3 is TGCAGTGCTAGTCGGGGGACAGGGGGCGGCAATCAGCCCCAGCATTTT.

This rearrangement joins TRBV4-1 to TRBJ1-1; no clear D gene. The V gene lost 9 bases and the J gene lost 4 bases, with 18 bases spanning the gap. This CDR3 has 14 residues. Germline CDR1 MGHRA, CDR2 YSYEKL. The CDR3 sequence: CASVKGPRSTEAFF. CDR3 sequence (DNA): TGCGCCAGTGTAAAAGGCCCCCGGAGCACTGAAGCTTTCTTT.

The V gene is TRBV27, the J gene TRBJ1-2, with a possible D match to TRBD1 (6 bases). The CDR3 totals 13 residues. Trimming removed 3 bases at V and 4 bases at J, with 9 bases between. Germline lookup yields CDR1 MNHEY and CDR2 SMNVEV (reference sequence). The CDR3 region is CASSLTGSYGYTF. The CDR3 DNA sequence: TGTGCCAGCAGTTTGACAGGTTCCTATGGCTACACCTTC.